These 23 T cell receptor beta chains share one sample of origin, sequenced in a study of blood T cell repertoires in COVID-19. Measured with immunoSEQ multiplex PCR; TCRdb has only the in-frame clones, and not every one. The table lists roughly 100,000 clones, around 79% of them singletons. The source material was peripheral blood. These receptors came from a woman older than 75 with acute or convalescent COVID-19.

The chain couples TRBV19 to TRBJ1-5, with 8 bases that match TRBD1. With 5 bases clipped from V and 4 bases from J, the junction kept 7 bases outside the gene matches. The CDR3 loop spans 15 amino acids. Germline lookup yields CDR1 LNHDA and CDR2 SQIVND (reference sequence). CDR3 DNA sequence: TGTGCCAGTAGTTCCGGGACAGGCGGAAATCAGCCCCAGCATTTT. Its protein product is CASSSGTGGNQPQHF.

The chain is built from TRBV27 and TRBJ2-3; 13 nucleotides agree with TRBD2. Germline values: CDR1 MNHEY, CDR2 SMNVEV (reference sequence). The CDR3 totals 14 residues. With 6 bases clipped from V and 6 bases from J, the junction kept 3 bases outside the gene matches. CDR3 coding DNA: TGTGCCAGCAGACGACTAGCGGGGGGCGATACGCAGTATTTT. It is translated as CASRRLAGGDTQYF.

The V gene is TRBV5-4, the J gene TRBJ2-1; 8 bases map to TRBD1. Germline V lookup: CDR1 SGHNT, CDR2 YYREEE (reference sequence). V was clipped by 1 base and J by 5 bases; unmatched bases: 5. The CDR3 is made up of 15 amino acids. In nucleotides, the CDR3 is TGTGCCAGCAGCTTGTCAGGGGGCTTGGACAATGAGCAGTTCTTC. It codes for CASSLSGGLDNEQFF.

This chain joins TRBV21-1 and TRBJ1-2. TRBV21-1 is a known pseudogene. The length of the CDR3 is 20 residues. Here the CDR3 DNA reads TGTGCCAGCAGCAAAGCGGGAGGGCACCTCCGGGACACCGTCTCCTATGGCTACACCTTC. It specifies CASSKAGGHLRDTVSYGYTF.

The gene calls are TRBV5-1 and TRBJ1-5; D uncertain. Germline CDR1 SGHRS, CDR2 YFSETQ. Trimming left V 0 bases short and J 0 bases short, with 7 bases between. This CDR3 contains 15 residues. CDR3 in amino acids: CASSLGGSSNQPQHF. For the CDR3, the DNA is TGCGCCAGCAGCTTGGGAGGGAGTAGCAATCAGCCCCAGCATTTT. The variable domain in full, completed from reference TRBV5-1 and TRBJ1-5, reads KAGVTQTPRYLIKTRGQQVTLSCSPISGHRSVSWYQQTPGQGLQFLFEYFSETQRNKGNFPGRFSGRQFSNSRSEMNVSTLELGDSALYLCASSLGGSSNQPQHFGDGTRLSIL.

The chain links TRBV19 to TRBJ1-2; tentatively, D is TRBD1 (5 bases). The V and J ends lost 0 bases and 3 bases respectively, with 11 bases between them. Germline assignment: CDR1 LNHDA and CDR2 SQIVND (reference sequence). This CDR3 has 15 amino acids. The CDR3 DNA sequence: TGTGCCAGTAGTATAGATTCGCAGGGCTACTATGGCTACACCTTC. Its protein is CASSIDSQGYYGYTF.

The J gene is TRBJ1-2, the V gene TRBV4-3; D call uncertain. Germline V gene lookup returns CDR1 LGHNA and CDR2 YSLEER. This CDR3 region has 15 residues. Trimming stripped 4 bases from V and 0 bases from J, with 12 bases between. CDR3 DNA sequence: TGCGCCAGCAGCCCCGACAAGAATCCTAACTATGGCTACACCTTC. Protein: CASSPDKNPNYGYTF.

This sequence joins TRBV27 and TRBJ2-1, with D perhaps matching TRBD2 (6 bases). This CDR3 contains 15 residues. Germline loops: CDR1 MNHEY, CDR2 SMNVEV (reference sequence). Trimming left V 4 bases short and J 8 bases short, with 18 bases between. The CDR3 reads CASSSSERASHEQFF. CDR3 DNA: TGTGCCAGCAGTTCTAGCGAGAGGGCGAGCCATGAGCAGTTCTTC.

The rearrangement joins TRBV19 to TRBJ2-1, with 12 bases that match TRBD2. The CDR3 is made up of 14 amino acids. V dropped 7 bases and J dropped 4; count of bases not matched to a gene: 2. CDR1 is LNHDA, CDR2 SQIVND, per germline (reference sequence). Here the CDR3 DNA reads TGTGCCAGTACCGGGACTAGCGGGTACAATGAGCAGTTCTTC. This gives the protein CASTGTSGYNEQFF.

The chain recombines TRBV5-1 with TRBJ2-3, with TRBD2 matching 7 bases. The CDR3 is made up of 15 amino acids. Unmatched junction bases numbered 6, after V lost 4 bases and J lost 1 base. Germline V CDR1 and CDR2: SGHRS, YFSETQ. CDR3 sequence (DNA): TGCGCCAGCAGCCCCGGGACTACCCGCACAGATACGCAGTATTTT. Its protein is CASSPGTTRTDTQYF.

The V and J genes are TRBV6-6 and TRBJ2-6, with 7 bases matching TRBD1. Trimming cost V 5 bases and J 0 bases; bases outside gene matches: 7. The germline gives CDR1 MNHNY, CDR2 SVGAGI (reference sequence). CDR3 length: 17 amino acids. CDR3 sequence (DNA): TGTGCCAGCAGTCCAGTTACAGGGGTCTCTGGGGCCAACGTCCTGACTTTC. This translates into CASSPVTGVSGANVLTF.

This clone was observed a handful of times. The chain recombines TRBV7-9 with TRBJ2-5; the D gene is possibly TRBD1 (6 bases). The germline V and J ends were trimmed by 0 bases and 5 bases, with 16 bases remaining between them. This CDR3 spans 16 amino acids. The germline V gene has CDR1 SEHNR and CDR2 FQNEAQ (reference sequence). DNA of the CDR3: TGTGCCAGCAGCTTAGCCCCCTACAGGGTACGGGAGACCCAGTACTTC. Residues: CASSLAPYRVRETQYF.

The chain joins TRBV5-1 to TRBJ2-5, with TRBD1 matching over 7 bases. Germline V gives CDR1 SGHRS, CDR2 YFSETQ. The trim removed 6 bases at V and 1 base at J, leaving 6 bases unmatched. The CDR3 is 14 amino acids. CDR3 region: CASTVQGTQETQYF. DNA for the CDR3: TGCGCCAGCACCGTACAGGGGACCCAAGAGACCCAGTACTTC. The complete variable domain, with remaining parts taken from reference TRBV5-1 and TRBJ2-5, reads KAGVTQTPRYLIKTRGQQVTLSCSPISGHRSVSWYQQTPGQGLQFLFEYFSETQRNKGNFPGRFSGRQFSNSRSEMNVSTLELGDSALYLCASTVQGTQETQYFGPGTRLLVL.

The CDR3 loop reads CASSSRTVPYNEQFF. The CDR3 nucleotides read TGTGCCAGCAGCTCCCGGACTGTTCCCTACAATGAGCAGTTCTTC. The rearrangement uses TRBV13 and TRBJ2-1; D might be TRBD2 (5 bases). Germline-derived CDR1 and CDR2 are PRHDT and FYEKMQ (reference sequence). Trimming stripped 4 bases from V and 2 bases from J, with 12 bases between. The CDR3 has 15 amino acids. Looking up the rest from reference TRBV13 and TRBJ2-1 gives the full variable domain: AAGVIQSPRHLIKEKRETATLKCYPIPRHDTVYWYQQGPGQDPQFLISFYEKMQSDKGSIPDRFSAQQFSDYHSELNMSSLELGDSALYFCASSSRTVPYNEQFFGPGTRLTVL.

This clone was detected once. The V and J genes are TRBV2 and TRBJ1-5; tentative D call: TRBD1 (5 bases). Trimming cost V 9 bases and J 5 bases, with 11 bases left between them. The V gene's germline CDR1 is SNHLY and CDR2 FYNNEI. This CDR3 comprises 12 residues. CDR3 in amino acids: CARRQPDQPQHF. The CDR3 coding sequence is TGTGCCAGAAGACAGCCCGATCAGCCCCAGCATTTT.

The V call is TRBV3-1 (or the pseudogene TRBV3-2), the J call TRBJ1-2, with TRBD1 matching 8 bases. After removal of 0 bases from V and 8 bases from J, the junction contained 8 bases not matched to a gene. Germline V gene data show CDR1 as LGHDT and CDR2 as YNNKEL (reference sequence). The CDR3 consists of 15 residues. This chain's CDR3 is CASSQDYGTGYGYTF. The CDR3 DNA reads TGTGCCAGCAGCCAAGATTACGGGACAGGCTACGGCTACACCTTC.

V gene TRBV25-1 combines with J gene TRBJ2-7; possibly TRBD2 for D (5 bases). Germline values: CDR1 MGHDK, CDR2 SYGVNS. CDR3 length equals 12 residues. Trimming left V 2 bases short and J 6 bases short, with 8 bases between. The CDR3 nucleotides read TGTGCCAGCAGTGAAGGACTTCTCGAGCAGTACTTC. This translates into CASSEGLLEQYF.

The chain links TRBV28 to TRBJ2-7, with TRBD2 identical over 7 bases. With 6 bases clipped from V and 6 bases from J, the junction kept 5 bases outside the gene matches. Germline CDR1 reads MDHEN; CDR2 reads SYDVKM. The CDR3 runs to 12 residues. The CDR3 DNA sequence: TGTGCCAGCAGGACTAGCTCCCTCGAGCAGTACTTC. Encoded protein: CASRTSSLEQYF.

The gene calls are TRBV13 and TRBJ1-1, with a weak D call TRBD1 (6 bases). Trimming stripped 5 bases from V and 0 bases from J, with 10 bases between. The CDR3 is 14 residues long. Germline CDR1 reads PRHDT; CDR2 reads FYEKMQ (reference sequence). Here the CDR3 reads CASSAQGLNTEAFF. The CDR3 DNA follows: TGTGCCAGCAGCGCTCAGGGGCTGAACACTGAAGCTTTCTTT.

The rearrangement joins TRBV13 to TRBJ2-5; unclear D gene. Germline V CDR1 and CDR2: PRHDT, FYEKMQ (reference sequence). This CDR3 region has 11 residues. V was trimmed by 5 bases and J by 6 bases, leaving 7 bases between them. The CDR3 coding sequence is TGTGCCAGCAGCCTTAGAAAGACCCAGTACTTC. Amino acid sequence: CASSLRKTQYF.

This chain links TRBV19 with TRBJ1-2, with D possibly being TRBD1 (5 bases). The CDR3 sequence is 14 residues long. Trimming stripped 0 bases from V and 2 bases from J, with 7 bases between. Per germline, CDR1 LNHDA and CDR2 SQIVND (reference sequence). Written as DNA, the CDR3 is TGTGCCAGTAGTATAGAACGGGGGAACTATGGCTACACCTTC. Translated: CASSIERGNYGYTF.

This clone was recorded a few times. J is TRBJ2-7 and V is TRBV19; D not resolved. In germline, CDR1 is LNHDA, CDR2 SQIVND (reference sequence). V was clipped by 7 bases and J by 3 bases, with 16 bases between them. The CDR3 covers 14 residues. The CDR3: CASKAQPTHYEQYF. Here the CDR3 DNA reads TGTGCCAGTAAAGCGCAGCCAACCCACTACGAGCAGTACTTC.

The chain carries TRBV2 and TRBJ2-7; TRBD2 aligns across 14 bases. Germline CDR1 reads SNHLY; CDR2 reads FYNNEI. After removal of 1 base from V and 6 bases from J, the junction contained 2 bases not matched to a gene. The CDR3 loop spans 15 amino acids. CDR3 amino acids: CASSEVGTSGGEQYF. CDR3 coding DNA: TGTGCCAGCAGTGAAGTTGGGACTAGCGGGGGCGAGCAGTACTTC.